Listed here are 20 T cell receptor beta chains from one sample, sequenced in a study of cytomegalovirus exposure and HLA in healthy donors. PCR was performed using 60 Vbeta and 13 Jbeta primers. This table comes from immunoSEQ multiplex PCR, and its TCRdb copy is limited to in-frame clones, with some not included. The repertoire holds under 200,000 clones, with 80% as singletons. Material for sequencing was PBMCs. The source of these receptors is a woman between 45 and 60 years old in good health and CMV-seronegative.

The V and J genes are TRBV2 and TRBJ1-2, with 8 bases lining up with TRBD1. V shed 0 bases and J 4 bases; nucleotides not matched to a gene: 10. CDR3 length equals 17 residues. CDR1 is SNHLY, CDR2 FYNNEI, per germline. For the CDR3, the DNA is TGTGCCAGCAGTGAAGCGGGACAGGCCTTGTTAGCCTATGGCTACACCTTC. As protein: CASSEAGQALLAYGYTF. The whole variable domain, filled in from reference TRBV2 and TRBJ1-2, reads EPEVTQTPSHQVTQMGQEVILRCVPISNHLYFYWYRQILGQKVEFLVSFYNNEISEKSEIFDDQFSVERPDGSNFTLKIRSTKLEDSAMYFCASSEAGQALLAYGYTFGSGTRLTVV.

This chain connects TRBV7-7 to TRBJ1-1; a weak D match, TRBD1 (5 bases). The CDR3 has 13 residues. The V end lost 4 bases, the J end lost 4 bases, and 10 bases lay between the germline ends. The germline V gene encodes CDR1 SSHAT and CDR2 FNYEAQ (reference sequence). CDR3 residues: CASSSLQGTEAFF. Here the CDR3 DNA reads TGTGCCAGCAGCTCCCTTCAGGGCACTGAAGCTTTCTTT.

V and J are TRBV11-2 and TRBJ2-5; 7 nucleotides agree with TRBD1. The CDR3 has 13 residues. The germline V gene has CDR1 SGHAT and CDR2 FQNNGV. Unmatched junction bases numbered 4, after V lost 5 bases and J lost 4 bases. The CDR3 coding sequence is TGTGCCAGCAGCCCCCGACAGGGAGAGACCCAGTACTTC. It encodes CASSPRQGETQYF.

The rearrangement uses TRBV28 and TRBJ1-5; 9 nucleotides match TRBD1. V dropped 6 bases and J dropped 6; count of bases not matched to a gene: 12. Germline V gene sequence: CDR1 MDHEN, CDR2 SYDVKM. The CDR3 extends over 16 amino acids. CDR3 region: CASRYRGRLLTQPQHF. CDR3 coding DNA: TGTGCCAGCAGATACAGGGGGCGTCTTCTCACTCAGCCCCAGCATTTT.

The chain recombines TRBV7-6 with TRBJ2-7, with TRBD1 matching over 7 bases. The CDR3 has 16 amino acids. Germline V gene data show CDR1 as SGHVS and CDR2 as FNYEAQ. Trimming removed 4 bases from V and 1 base from J; junction bases left unmatched: 10. The CDR3 protein is CASSSKAGTESYEQYF. CDR3 nucleotide sequence: TGTGCCAGCAGCTCCAAGGCCGGGACAGAATCCTACGAGCAGTACTTC.

This clone was seen a few times. The chain carries TRBV5-6 and TRBJ1-2, with 10 bases lining up with TRBD1. The trim removed 4 bases at V and 8 bases at J, leaving 17 bases unmatched. This CDR3 is 17 amino acids long. Germline CDR1 and CDR2: SGHDT and YYEEEE. CDR3 DNA sequence: TGTGCCAGCAGCCGTACGGGGACAGGGGACGGATGGCGGGGCTACACCTTC. Translating gives CASSRTGTGDGWRGYTF. The full variable domain, in which reference TRBV5-6 and TRBJ1-2 provide the parts outside the CDR3, is DAGVTQSPTHLIKTRGQQVTLRCSPKSGHDTVSWYQQALGQGPQFIFQYYEEEERQRGNFPDRFSGHQFPNYSSELNVNALLLGDSALYLCASSRTGTGDGWRGYTFGSGTRLTVV.

The chain employs TRBV5-4 and TRBJ2-7, with D perhaps TRBD1 (5 bases). In germline, CDR1 is SGHNT, CDR2 YYREEE (reference sequence). The CDR3 is 14 amino acids. The germline V and J ends were trimmed by 0 bases and 0 bases, with 7 bases remaining between them. The CDR3 loop reads CASSLGQHSYEQYF. The CDR3 region has the DNA TGTGCCAGCAGCTTGGGACAGCACTCCTACGAGCAGTACTTC.

The chain combines TRBV27 with TRBJ2-3; TRBD2 is a possible D gene (6 bases). Germline V lookup: CDR1 MNHEY, CDR2 SMNVEV (reference sequence). The CDR3 length is 17 residues. V was clipped by 7 bases and J by 0 bases, with 20 bases between them. Here the CDR3 reads CASTPSVMGLSTDTQYF. The CDR3 bases are TGTGCCAGCACTCCCTCGGTGATGGGACTGAGCACAGATACGCAGTATTTT.

J is TRBJ2-1 and V is TRBV5-1, with D possibly being TRBD1 (6 bases). Trimming took 3 bases from V and 6 from J, leaving 16 bases between them. The CDR3 totals 15 residues. From germline, CDR1 is SGHRS and CDR2 YFSETQ. DNA of the CDR3: TGCGCCAGCAGCTCGGATGGGACACCCGGCAATGAGCAGTTCTTC. Its protein is CASSSDGTPGNEQFF.

This clone was recorded once. The chain joins TRBV7-9 to TRBJ2-1; 8 bases fit TRBD2. Germline loops: CDR1 SEHNR, CDR2 FQNEAQ (reference sequence). V was pared by 4 bases and J by 2 bases, with 1 base of the junction left unmatched. The CDR3 extends over 14 amino acids. The CDR3 sequence: CASSWGLAYNEQFF. The CDR3 coding sequence is TGTGCCAGCAGCTGGGGACTAGCCTACAATGAGCAGTTCTTC.

The rearrangement joins TRBV5-1 to TRBJ2-5, with 12 bases fitting TRBD2. Near its end, the DNA agrees better with TRBJ2-7, so the J call may be wrong. The germline CDR1 and CDR2 sequences are SGHRS and YFSETQ. This CDR3 is 16 amino acids long. The CDR3 reads CASSLAPSGGAYEQYF. In DNA, the CDR3 is TGCGCCAGCAGCTTGGCCCCTAGCGGGGGGGCCTACGAGCAGTACTTC.

With respect to this clone: Because the CDR3's place on the DNA is in doubt, the DNA is left out and the CDR3 is given as listed by TCRdb. The gene calls are TRBV19 and TRBJ2-7; the DNA was not compared with TRBD2, the D call given in the table. Germline V gene sequence: CDR1 LNHDA, CDR2 SQIVND (reference sequence). The CDR3 length equals 14 residues, ends included. CDR3 residues: CASTSGSGSYEQYF.

The DNA for the CDR3 is TGTGCCAGCTCACCCGGGACAGAGTATGGCTACACCTTC. Its translation is CASSPGTEYGYTF. The V call is TRBV18, the J call TRBJ1-2, with 7 bases lining up with TRBD1. Trimming removed 3 bases from V and 5 bases from J; junction bases left unmatched: 3. Germline-derived CDR1 and CDR2 are KGHSH and LQKENI. This CDR3 contains 13 residues.

V is TRBV2 and J is TRBJ1-3, with D unresolved. V was trimmed by 0 bases and J by 3 bases, leaving 9 bases between them. Germline V gives CDR1 SNHLY, CDR2 FYNNEI. The CDR3 length is 15 residues. The CDR3 spells CASSEARGYGNTIYF. Here the CDR3 DNA reads TGTGCCAGCAGTGAAGCGCGGGGTTATGGAAACACCATATATTTT.

This chain connects TRBV2 to TRBJ1-5; D perhaps matches TRBD1 (6 bases). CDR1 and CDR2 (germline): SNHLY, FYNNEI. CDR3 length: 15 amino acids. Trimming took off 6 bases at V and 0 bases at J, with 12 bases between the two ends. The CDR3 here is CASRRTALSNQPQHF. Here the CDR3 DNA reads TGTGCCAGCAGACGGACAGCTCTTAGCAATCAGCCCCAGCATTTT.

The count of this clone is one. This sequence joins TRBV5-1 and TRBJ1-3; 7 bases map to TRBD1. V trimming: 4 bases; J trimming: 0 bases; junction bases outside the gene matches: 4. CDR1 is SGHRS, CDR2 YFSETQ, per germline. The CDR3 length is 15 residues. In DNA, the CDR3 is TGCGCCAGCAGCCCGGGACAGCCCTCTGGAAACACCATATATTTT. Translation gives CASSPGQPSGNTIYF.

This rearrangement joins TRBV14 to TRBJ2-3; 7 positions match TRBD1. J was trimmed by 3 bases and V by 3 bases; bases with no gene match: 12. The CDR3 contains 17 residues. Germline CDR1 reads SGHDN; CDR2 reads FVKESK. This chain's CDR3 is CASSHLGLTGVTDTQYF. The CDR3 DNA reads TGTGCCAGCAGCCACCTAGGGCTTACAGGGGTAACAGATACGCAGTATTTT.

The chain has TRBV5-1 and TRBJ1-5, with D maybe TRBD1 (5 bases). This CDR3 is built from 15 residues. The V gene's germline CDR1 is SGHRS and CDR2 YFSETQ. V lost 0 bases and J 3 bases, leaving 10 bases between the germline ends. The CDR3 loop is CASSLAGRDNQPQHF. The CDR3 region has the DNA TGCGCCAGCAGCTTGGCCGGCAGGGACAATCAGCCCCAGCATTTT.

V usage is TRBV2 and J usage is TRBJ1-1; D not certain. CDR1 is SNHLY and CDR2 is FYNNEI in the germline V gene. Trimming stripped 4 bases from V and 4 bases from J, with 10 bases between. The CDR3 runs 13 residues. CDR3 nucleotides: TGTGCCAGCAGTGGAGGGTTCGGCACTGAAGCTTTCTTT. It is translated as CASSGGFGTEAFF. Full variable domain (remainder filled in from reference TRBV2 and TRBJ1-1): EPEVTQTPSHQVTQMGQEVILRCVPISNHLYFYWYRQILGQKVEFLVSFYNNEISEKSEIFDDQFSVERPDGSNFTLKIRSTKLEDSAMYFCASSGGFGTEAFFGQGTRLTVV.

The CDR3 protein is CASTSHHGTGISYEQYF. The CDR3 coding sequence is TGTGCCAGCACCTCTCATCACGGGACAGGGATTTCCTACGAGCAGTACTTC. V usage is TRBV27 and J usage is TRBJ2-7, with 9 positions matching TRBD1. V trimming: 7 bases; J trimming: 1 base; junction bases outside the gene matches: 14. The CDR3 contains 17 residues. Germline-derived CDR1 and CDR2 are MNHEY and SMNVEV (reference sequence).